This entry features one TCR beta chain sequence. The target antigen is unknown. The data were obtained in a study of cytomegalovirus exposure and HLA in healthy donors. Healthy bone marrow donors made up the donor group. The PCR used 60 Vbeta and 13 Jbeta primers. Assay: immunoSEQ multiplex PCR; the TCRdb copy retains only in-frame clones and omits some. This sample carries under 150,000 clones, 80% to 90% of them seen once, and the ten largest clones take about 4.3%. There are 12 residues in the CDR3. Trimming pared 9 bases from V and 5 bases from J, leaving 13 bases between. The germline gives CDR1 MNHNY, CDR2 SVGAGI (reference sequence). General study results and limits: A few CMV-associated chains proved CMV antigen-specific in vitro. In a later analysis, CMV-associated beta chains were mostly HLA-associated, it appeared.

The source of this sequence is a woman in her 40s in good health and CMV-seropositive. The chain employs TRBV6-6 and TRBJ1-1; tentatively, D is TRBD1 (5 bases). Sequences were obtained from PBMCs. The CDR3 loop reads CASHGGGTEAFF. In nucleotides, the CDR3 is TGTGCCAGTCACGGGGGGGGTACTGAAGCTTTCTTT.